A single sample is the source of the 26 T cell receptor beta chains below, sequenced in a study of shared clonotypes between healthy human individuals (dated by TCRdb to about 2020). Receptors were amplified or captured by the immunoSEQ multiplex PCR assay. TCRdb re-hosts the immuneACCESS table, in-frame sequences only. Its copies lack some clones; in the studies checked, an unresolved V gene accounts for under half of them, and the cause for the rest is not known. The sample profile shows about 2.4 million clones; over 85% of them were found once. 0.35% to 0.45% of the sample lies in the top ten. Sequencing input: naive CD4+ T cells from PBMCs. The cell subset or site label, as the study defines it: CD45RA+ positively selected. These receptors all come from a man younger than 35 in good health. Some clones in this sample may be carry-over from other donors' samples.

The chain carries TRBV15 and TRBJ2-7; tentatively, D is TRBD2 (5 bases). The CDR3 is made up of 15 amino acids. Looked up from germline, CDR1 is LNHNV and CDR2 is YYDKDF (reference sequence). Trimming cost V 2 bases and J 4 bases, with 15 bases left between them. The CDR3, as DNA: TGTGCCACCAGCAGAACCGTGTCTAGCAGATACGAGCAGTACTTC. Translation gives CATSRTVSSRYEQYF.

The chain combines TRBV19 with TRBJ1-5; possibly TRBD1 for D (6 bases). V lost 7 bases to trimming and J lost 6 bases, with 16 bases between them. Germline V lookup: CDR1 LNHDA, CDR2 SQIVND (reference sequence). The CDR3 is made up of 14 amino acids. This CDR3 reads CASTNLSGVQPQHF. CDR3 in DNA: TGTGCCAGTACCAACCTCTCAGGGGTTCAGCCCCAGCATTTT.

The chain uses TRBV28 and TRBJ2-5; D is ambiguous. CDR1 and CDR2 from the germline V gene are MDHEN and SYDVKM. V lost 5 bases to trimming and J lost 7 bases, with 20 bases between them. CDR3 length: 15 amino acids. CDR3 nucleotides: TGTGCCAGCAGTGACCCTGGGTCGGCCCTAGGGACCCAGTACTTC. Its translation is CASSDPGSALGTQYF.

J is TRBJ1-5 and V is TRBV4-1, with a weak D call TRBD1 (5 bases). Trimming removed 1 base at V and 0 bases at J, with 13 bases between. Per the germline V gene, CDR1 is MGHRA and CDR2 is YSYEKL. The CDR3 has 17 amino acids. In nucleotides, the CDR3 is TGCGCCAGCAGCCAAGTAATAGATACAGGTAGCAATCAGCCCCAGCATTTT. It codes for CASSQVIDTGSNQPQHF.

The chain is built from TRBV28 and TRBJ2-3; D is ambiguous. CDR1 MDHEN and CDR2 SYDVKM come from the germline V gene. This CDR3 has 14 amino acids. V lost 6 bases, J lost 0 bases, and 10 bases lay in between. For the CDR3, the DNA is TGTGCCAGCAGCCGGCGAGCTAGCACAGATACGCAGTATTTT. Translated, it gives CASSRRASTDTQYF.

This clone appeared once. The rearrangement links TRBV27 to TRBJ1-2; D gene ambiguous. Germline V gene lookup returns CDR1 MNHEY and CDR2 SMNVEV (reference sequence). Trimming took 7 bases from V and 0 from J, leaving 24 bases between them. There are 18 residues in the CDR3. CDR3 nucleotide sequence: TGTGCCAGCATGAATTTTGGAGCTAGCAGCGCCACTAACTATGGCTACACCTTC. This gives the protein CASMNFGASSATNYGYTF.

About this clone: This sample also contains other DNA sequences that code for the same CDR3. This chain links TRBV28 with TRBJ1-5, with D possibly being TRBD1 (6 bases). The CDR3 has 15 amino acids. Trimming pared 3 bases from V and 2 bases from J, leaving 11 bases between. From germline, CDR1 is MDHEN and CDR2 SYDVKM. The CDR3 protein is CASSFGTRGNQPQHF. The CDR3 DNA is TGTGCCAGCAGTTTCGGGACAAGGGGCAATCAGCCCCAGCATTTT.

This sequence joins TRBV6-5 and TRBJ1-5; D is unresolved. The ends were cut back, 6 bases at V and 7 bases at J, with 10 bases in the middle. From germline, CDR1 is MNHEY and CDR2 SVGAGI. The CDR3 spans 12 residues. The CDR3 spells CASSSPSQPQHF. Here the CDR3 DNA reads TGTGCCAGCAGCTCCCCCAGCCAGCCCCAGCATTTT.

This clone was observed once. This rearrangement joins TRBV7-9 to TRBJ2-1, with D perhaps being TRBD1 or TRBD2 (6 bases each). The germline gives CDR1 SEHNR, CDR2 FQNEAQ (reference sequence). This CDR3 has 16 residues. Trimming removed 7 bases from V and 10 bases from J, with 26 bases in between. CDR3 region: CASTSGARGGPGEQFF. Written as DNA, the CDR3 is TGTGCCAGCACCTCCGGCGCAAGAGGGGGGCCAGGGGAGCAGTTCTTC.

The V and J genes are TRBV4-1 and TRBJ2-5, with TRBD1 identical over 12 bases. J lost 2 bases, V lost 1 base, and 5 bases had no gene match. Germline lookup yields CDR1 MGHRA and CDR2 YSYEKL. The CDR3 has 17 amino acids. In DNA form, the CDR3 reads TGCGCCAGCAGCCAAGGGGGGACAGGGGGCGCACAAGAGACCCAGTACTTC. The encoded protein is CASSQGGTGGAQETQYF.

This chain uses TRBV9 with TRBJ1-3; 9 bases fit TRBD1. The CDR3 loop spans 18 amino acids. J gave up 0 bases and V 3 bases, and 10 bases lay outside the gene matches. Per the germline V gene, CDR1 is SGDLS and CDR2 is YYNGEE. The CDR3 here is CASSDRSGTGLSGNTIYF. In nucleotides, the CDR3 is TGTGCCAGCAGCGATCGCTCCGGGACAGGGCTCTCTGGAAACACCATATATTTT.

V usage is TRBV20-1 and J usage is TRBJ2-2; D not certain. CDR3 length equals 11 residues. From germline, CDR1 is DFQATT and CDR2 SNEGSKA (reference sequence). Trimming left V 3 bases short and J 13 bases short, with 12 bases between. CDR3 DNA sequence: TGCAGTGCTAGCTCAGAGATGGGGCTGTTTTTT. Protein sequence: CSASSEMGLFF.

The rearrangement joins TRBV5-1 to TRBJ1-1, with D uncertain. The CDR3 extends over 14 amino acids. Germline loops: CDR1 SGHRS, CDR2 YFSETQ. V was cut by 4 bases and J by 0 bases, with 10 bases left in between. The DNA for the CDR3 is TGCGCCAGCAGCATGGACCAAATGAACACTGAAGCTTTCTTT. Protein sequence: CASSMDQMNTEAFF.

This rearrangement joins TRBV7-6 to TRBJ2-2; D might be TRBD1 (6 bases). V dropped 6 bases and J dropped 0 bases, with 17 bases sitting between them. CDR3 length: 17 residues. Per germline, CDR1 SGHVS and CDR2 FNYEAQ. CDR3: CASSREYREANTGELFF. The CDR3 region has the DNA TGTGCCAGCAGTCGAGAGTACAGGGAAGCGAACACCGGGGAGCTGTTTTTT.

Worth noting for this clone: Additional DNA sequences in this sample encode the identical CDR3. The chain carries TRBV7-2 and TRBJ2-7, with 11 bases lining up with TRBD2. V was pared by 1 base and J by 2 bases, with 4 bases of the junction left unmatched. This CDR3 has 16 amino acids. Germline-derived CDR1 and CDR2 are SGHTA and FQGNSA. The CDR3 sequence is CASSLEGTSGTYEQYF. The CDR3 DNA is TGTGCCAGCAGCTTAGAGGGGACTAGCGGAACCTACGAGCAGTACTTC.

The chain uses TRBV30 and TRBJ1-3, with a weak D call TRBD1 (5 bases). In germline, CDR1 is GTSNPN, CDR2 SVGIG (reference sequence). CDR3 length: 18 residues. V lost 3 bases and J 0 bases, leaving 21 bases between the germline ends. CDR3 bases: TGTGCCTGGAGCGGAGGTAGGGGAAGGGGTACCTCTGGAAACACCATATATTTT. This translates into CAWSGGRGRGTSGNTIYF.

A remark on this clone: Other DNA sequences within the sample encode an identical CDR3. The V and J genes are TRBV5-5 and TRBJ2-3, with 7 bases lining up with TRBD1. V was pared by 4 bases and J by 4 bases, with 3 bases of the junction left unmatched. This CDR3 is 13 amino acids long. CDR1 is SGHKS and CDR2 is YYEKEE in the germline V gene (reference sequence). CDR3 loop: CASSLGTADTQYF. In nucleotides, the CDR3 is TGTGCCAGCAGCCTAGGGACAGCAGATACGCAGTATTTT. The variable domain in full, completed from reference TRBV5-5 and TRBJ2-3, reads DAGVTQSPTHLIKTRGQQVTLRCSPISGHKSVSWYQQVLGQGPQFIFQYYEKEERGRGNFPDRFSARQFPNYSSELNVNALLLGDSALYLCASSLGTADTQYFGPGTRLTVL.

J is TRBJ1-2 and V is TRBV18; possible D gene TRBD1, 5 bases. The CDR3 has 15 amino acids. Per the germline V gene, CDR1 is KGHSH and CDR2 is LQKENI. V shed 6 bases and J shed 4 bases, with 18 bases lying between them. The CDR3 spells CASSGGAGRSYGYTF. The CDR3 DNA reads TGTGCCAGCTCGGGAGGGGCAGGGCGATCCTATGGCTACACCTTC.

V is TRBV7-2 and J is TRBJ2-7; TRBD2 matches 9 bases. Unmatched junction bases numbered 1, after V lost 1 base and J lost 3 bases. The germline CDR1 and CDR2 sequences are SGHTA and FQGNSA. The CDR3 extends over 14 amino acids. The CDR3: CASSLGTSDYEQYF. The CDR3 DNA follows: TGTGCCAGCAGCTTAGGGACTAGCGACTACGAGCAGTACTTC.

The chain couples TRBV19 to TRBJ1-4, with D maybe TRBD1 (6 bases). V dropped 5 bases and J dropped 5 bases, with 15 bases sitting between them. Germline V gives CDR1 LNHDA, CDR2 SQIVND (reference sequence). The CDR3 length is 15 residues. For the CDR3, the DNA is TGTGCCAGTAGTTCCCCCGGGACACCGAATGAAAAACTGTTTTTT. Its translation: CASSSPGTPNEKLFF.

The gene calls are TRBV30 and TRBJ2-1, with D tentatively TRBD2 (6 bases). The V and J ends lost 1 base and 2 bases respectively, with 9 bases between them. Germline assignment: CDR1 GTSNPN and CDR2 SVGIG (reference sequence). This CDR3 comprises 14 residues. The CDR3 protein is CAWSGSGAYNEQFF. The DNA for the CDR3 is TGTGCCTGGAGTGGTAGCGGAGCCTACAATGAGCAGTTCTTC.

V and J are TRBV7-2 and TRBJ2-3; a weak D match, TRBD1 (5 bases). The CDR3 consists of 15 residues. CDR1 SGHTA and CDR2 FQGNSA come from the germline V gene. The V end lost 3 bases, the J end lost 1 base, and 11 bases lay between the germline ends. DNA of the CDR3: TGTGCCAGCAGCTTTAATTGGGGCGGCACAGATACGCAGTATTTT. Encoded protein: CASSFNWGGTDTQYF.

The chain employs TRBV29-1 and TRBJ2-6; TRBD1 agrees at 8 bases. The CDR3 runs to 18 residues. After removal of 5 bases from V and 2 bases from J, the junction contained 14 bases not matched to a gene. In germline, CDR1 is SQVTM, CDR2 ANQGSEA. The CDR3 is CSVFGRGHRGAGANVLTF. As DNA, the CDR3 is TGCAGCGTTTTCGGCAGGGGGCACCGAGGCGCTGGGGCCAACGTCCTGACTTTC.

This rearrangement joins TRBV4-3 to TRBJ2-7; 8 bases are shared with TRBD1. The length of the CDR3 is 15 residues. CDR1 and CDR2 from the germline V gene are LGHNA and YSLEER. J was trimmed by 5 bases and V by 0 bases; bases with no gene match: 6. CDR3 amino acids: CASSQDPGGSDEQYF. CDR3 sequence (DNA): TGCGCCAGCAGCCAAGATCCAGGGGGCAGCGACGAGCAGTACTTC.

About this clone: Other DNA sequences within the sample encode an identical CDR3. The chain carries TRBV28 and TRBJ1-2; 7 nucleotides align to TRBD1. J lost 4 bases, V lost 5 bases, and 7 bases had no gene match. This CDR3 is 14 amino acids long. Per germline, CDR1 MDHEN and CDR2 SYDVKM. The CDR3 DNA is TGTGCCAGCAGTCCCGGACAGGCGTTCTATGGCTACACCTTC. It codes for CASSPGQAFYGYTF.

The chain carries TRBV5-1 and TRBJ2-3; a weak D match, TRBD2 (6 bases). The V and J ends lost 1 base and 1 base respectively, with 10 bases between them. The CDR3 runs 15 residues. Germline CDR1 is SGHRS and CDR2 is YFSETQ. CDR3 protein: CASSLWPSGTDTQYF. The CDR3 bases are TGCGCCAGCAGCTTGTGGCCTAGCGGCACAGATACGCAGTATTTT. Using reference TRBV5-1 and TRBJ2-3 for the parts outside the CDR3, the full variable domain is KAGVTQTPRYLIKTRGQQVTLSCSPISGHRSVSWYQQTPGQGLQFLFEYFSETQRNKGNFPGRFSGRQFSNSRSEMNVSTLELGDSALYLCASSLWPSGTDTQYFGPGTRLTVL.